The entry that follows covers one TCR beta chain sequence. The data originate from a study of blood T cell repertoires in COVID-19. Study information: T cells, B-cell-depleted T cells, or PBMCs supplied cDNA or gDNA.

The protocol was immunoSEQ multiplex PCR, while the TCRdb copy is restricted to in-frame clones and leaves out a portion. The repertoire holds around 100,000 clones, with more than 80% as singletons. CDR3 size: 12 residues. The germline gives CDR1 LNHNV, CDR2 YYDKDF (reference sequence). Germline trimming cut 3 bases from V and 9 bases from J; bases unmatched to any gene: 5. This clonotype was sampled from a human donor in a cohort sampled during active COVID-19. The chain joins TRBV15 to TRBJ2-7; 7 nucleotides line up with TRBD2. Sequencing was carried out using peripheral blood. CDR3 sequence: CATSRASGGQYF. DNA of the CDR3: TGTGCCACCAGCAGGGCCTCGGGGGGGCAGTACTTC.